Listed here are 32 T cell receptor beta chains from one sample, sequenced in a study of shared clonotypes between healthy human individuals. Data came from immunoSEQ multiplex PCR; TCRdb stores just in-frame clones and leaves some out. The sample shows more than 150,000 clones, approximately 95% of them seen only once. The sequenced material came from naive CD4+ T cells sorted from blood. Subset here: CD45RA+ positively selected. These receptors originate from a young woman in good health.

J is TRBJ2-5 and V is TRBV7-6; 7 nucleotides match TRBD1. The CDR3 totals 14 residues. The V gene's germline CDR1 is SGHVS and CDR2 FNYEAQ. V shed 5 bases and J 7 bases; nucleotides not matched to a gene: 10. The CDR3 loop reads CASSLGQPSWTQYF. The CDR3 nucleotides are TGTGCCAGCAGCCTGGGACAGCCCTCATGGACCCAGTACTTC.

Concerning this clone itself: Distinct nucleotide sequences in the sample also encode this CDR3. The V and J genes are TRBV20-1 and TRBJ2-5; D is unclear. V was shortened by 3 bases and J by 2 bases, with 4 bases between the two germline ends. This CDR3 contains 11 residues. The germline gives CDR1 DFQATT, CDR2 SNEGSKA (reference sequence). DNA for the CDR3: TGCAGTGCTAGTGGGCAAGAGACCCAGTACTTC. This codes for CSASGQETQYF.

In its sample, this clone was seen once. J is TRBJ1-2 and V is TRBV18; 9 bases are shared with TRBD1. Trimming cost V 6 bases and J 3 bases; bases outside gene matches: 8. Per germline, CDR1 KGHSH and CDR2 LQKENI. The CDR3 length is 15 residues. The CDR3 DNA reads as TGTGCCAGCTCCCCCCGGGACAGGGTGGACTATGGCTACACCTTC. Its protein is CASSPRDRVDYGYTF.

The rearrangement uses TRBV29-1 and TRBJ2-2; 8 positions agree with TRBD1. J was trimmed by 4 bases and V by 4 bases; bases with no gene match: 8. CDR1 SQVTM and CDR2 ANQGSEA come from the germline V gene. The length of the CDR3 is 15 residues. The DNA of the CDR3 is TGCAGCGTTGGAATGGACAGGGCGCCCACCGGGGAGCTGTTTTTT. This codes for CSVGMDRAPTGELFF.

This sequence joins TRBV4-1 and TRBJ2-1; TRBD1 matches at 7 bases. CDR3 length equals 15 residues. Germline assignment: CDR1 MGHRA and CDR2 YSYEKL. The J segment lost 5 bases and the V segment lost 6 bases, leaving 10 bases of the junction unmatched. CDR3 region: CASRPPGTENNEQFF. The CDR3 DNA reads as TGCGCCAGCAGGCCCCCCGGGACAGAAAACAATGAGCAGTTCTTC.

V gene TRBV27 combines with J gene TRBJ2-1; 12 bases are shared with TRBD2. V was clipped by 6 bases and J by 8 bases; unmatched bases: 2. Germline CDR1 MNHEY, CDR2 SMNVEV (reference sequence). The CDR3 covers 13 residues. In DNA form, the CDR3 reads TGTGCCAGCAGGACTAGCGGGAGCCATGAGCAGTTCTTC. Its translation is CASRTSGSHEQFF.

The J gene is TRBJ2-2, the V gene TRBV5-6, with D possibly being TRBD2 (6 bases). There are 15 residues in the CDR3. V was trimmed by 6 bases and J by 1 base, leaving 13 bases between them. The germline gives CDR1 SGHDT, CDR2 YYEEEE. CDR3 in amino acids: CASTTGLRNTGELFF. CDR3 coding DNA: TGTGCCAGCACTACGGGACTCCGGAACACCGGGGAGCTGTTTTTT.

This clone was detected once. V gene TRBV18 combines with J gene TRBJ2-1; tentatively, D is TRBD1 (6 bases). CDR1 and CDR2 from the germline V gene are KGHSH and LQKENI. The germline V and J ends were trimmed by 1 base and 6 bases, with 7 bases remaining between them. The CDR3 sequence is 13 residues long. CDR3 nucleotides: TGTGCCAGCTCACCACGCAGGGGCAATGAGCAGTTCTTC. Translated, it gives CASSPRRGNEQFF. Filled out from reference TRBV18 and TRBJ2-1, the complete variable domain reads NAGVMQNPRHLVRRRGQEARLRCSPMKGHSHVYWYRQLPEEGLKFMVYLQKENIIDESGMPKERFSAEFPKEGPSILRIQQVVRGDSAAYFCASSPRRGNEQFFGPGTRLTVL.

The V call is TRBV5-1, the J call TRBJ1-1; 7 positions match TRBD1. Trimming cost V 4 bases and J 1 base; bases outside gene matches: 7. CDR3 length: 15 residues. Germline CDR1 reads SGHRS; CDR2 reads YFSETQ. CDR3 coding DNA: TGCGCCAGCAGCCCTACCGGGACAGAGAACACTGAAGCTTTCTTT. Translated: CASSPTGTENTEAFF.

The CDR3 reads CATSRAQANYGYTF. The CDR3 DNA sequence: TGTGCCACCAGCAGAGCACAGGCTAACTATGGCTACACCTTC. The J gene is TRBJ1-2, the V gene TRBV15, with D tentatively TRBD1 (5 bases). With 1 base removed from V and 0 bases from J, the gap between germline ends came to 6 bases. The CDR3 is 14 residues long. Germline V gives CDR1 LNHNV, CDR2 YYDKDF (reference sequence). Drawing the rest from reference TRBV15 and TRBJ1-2, the complete variable domain is DAMVIQNPRYQVTQFGKPVTLSCSQTLNHNVMYWYQQKSSQAPKLLFHYYDKDFNNEADTPDNFQSRRPNTSFCFLDIRSPGLGDTAMYLCATSRAQANYGYTFGSGTRLTVV.

J is TRBJ1-5 and V is TRBV21-1. TRBV21-1 is a pseudogene segment. The CDR3 spans 15 residues. CDR3 residues: CASSKAPGGGQPQHF. DNA of the CDR3: TGTGCCAGCAGCAAAGCCCCGGGGGGCGGGCAGCCCCAGCATTTT.

This chain connects TRBV2 to TRBJ2-5; D is uncertain. Between the trimmed V and J ends, which lost 6 bases and 4 bases, there was a span of 18 bases. The CDR3 runs to 15 residues. Germline values: CDR1 SNHLY, CDR2 FYNNEI. The CDR3 DNA reads as TGTGCCAGCAGGCCTCGGACGGGCGGCATAGAGACCCAGTACTTC. Protein product: CASRPRTGGIETQYF.

V and J are TRBV5-1 and TRBJ1-2; no clear D gene. The CDR3 sequence is 15 residues long. V gave up 0 bases and J gave up 0 bases, with 9 bases separating them. Looked up from germline, CDR1 is SGHRS and CDR2 is YFSETQ. The DNA for the CDR3 is TGCGCCAGCAGCTTGGGTAGGCGGGCTAACTATGGCTACACCTTC. Encoded protein: CASSLGRRANYGYTF.

V and J are TRBV18 and TRBJ2-7; 9 bases are shared with TRBD1. Trimming removed 3 bases from V and 5 bases from J; junction bases left unmatched: 5. CDR1 KGHSH and CDR2 LQKENI come from the germline V gene. The CDR3 totals 14 residues. The CDR3 sequence: CASSPQGQGHEQYF. DNA of the CDR3: TGTGCCAGCTCACCTCAGGGACAGGGCCACGAGCAGTACTTC.

The chain couples TRBV18 to TRBJ2-3; possibly TRBD2 for D (5 bases). V gave up 0 bases and J gave up 8 bases, with 9 bases separating them. Germline V gene data show CDR1 as KGHSH and CDR2 as LQKENI. This CDR3 spans 13 amino acids. In nucleotides, the CDR3 is TGTGCCAGCTCACCACCGGCCCGGGGTACGCAGTATTTT. Its protein is CASSPPARGTQYF.

The chain combines TRBV6-1 with TRBJ2-7; 10 nucleotides align to TRBD1. CDR3 length: 15 amino acids. CDR1 and CDR2 from the germline V gene are MNHNS and SASEGT. The ends lost 2 bases at V and 3 bases at J; junction bases unmatched: 4. Here the CDR3 reads CASSETGTGVYEQYF. DNA for the CDR3: TGTGCCAGCAGTGAAACCGGGACAGGGGTCTACGAGCAGTACTTC.

The chain links TRBV5-1 to TRBJ1-1, with 7 bases lining up with TRBD1. V lost 4 bases to trimming and J lost 1 base; unmatched junction nucleotides: 7. The CDR3 spans 15 residues. Germline V gives CDR1 SGHRS, CDR2 YFSETQ. The CDR3 DNA reads as TGCGCCAGCAGCCCCAGGGACAGAGCGAACACTGAAGCTTTCTTT. Amino acids: CASSPRDRANTEAFF.

The V gene is TRBV18, the J gene TRBJ2-2; no clear D gene. The CDR3 contains 16 residues. Germline V gene data show CDR1 as KGHSH and CDR2 as LQKENI. V was clipped by 0 bases and J by 6 bases, with 14 bases between them. The CDR3: CASSPPIGLSPGELFF. CDR3 DNA sequence: TGTGCCAGCTCACCACCGATCGGCCTAAGTCCCGGGGAGCTGTTTTTT.

The chain joins TRBV6-6 to TRBJ2-7, with D possibly being TRBD1 (6 bases). Germline CDR1 MNHNY, CDR2 SVGAGI (reference sequence). The V end was cut by 6 bases, the J end by 3 bases, with 12 bases between. This CDR3 is 13 amino acids long. The CDR3 sequence is CASRLDRNYEQYF. The CDR3, as DNA: TGTGCCAGCAGGCTGGACAGAAACTACGAGCAGTACTTC.

The J gene is TRBJ1-6, the V gene TRBV27, with D hard to call. V was clipped by 3 bases and J by 9 bases, with 15 bases between them. The germline CDR1 and CDR2 sequences are MNHEY and SMNVEV (reference sequence). The CDR3 consists of 15 residues. The CDR3 bases are TGTGCCAGCAGTTTGGCGAATCTGGATTCTTCACCCCTCCACTTT. Translated, it gives CASSLANLDSSPLHF.

The rearrangement links TRBV28 to TRBJ2-7; D ambiguous. V lost 1 base, J lost 5 bases, and 9 bases lay in between. The CDR3 loop spans 13 amino acids. CDR1 is MDHEN and CDR2 is SYDVKM in the germline V gene. This CDR3 reads CASSLSGGDEQYF. In DNA, the CDR3 is TGTGCCAGCAGTTTATCCGGCGGAGACGAGCAGTACTTC.

This chain links TRBV7-8 with TRBJ2-2; 8 positions match TRBD1. This CDR3 is 16 amino acids long. Germline assignment: CDR1 SGHVS and CDR2 FQNEAQ. The ends lost 1 base at V and 6 bases at J; junction bases unmatched: 7. This CDR3 is CASSLDIRGRPGELFF. CDR3 nucleotide sequence: TGTGCCAGCAGCTTAGATATCAGGGGGCGGCCCGGGGAGCTGTTTTTT.

The rearrangement joins TRBV27 to TRBJ1-6, with D uncertain. The CDR3 runs to 16 residues. From germline, CDR1 is MNHEY and CDR2 SMNVEV (reference sequence). The V gene lost 7 bases and the J gene lost 3 bases, with 16 bases spanning the gap. The CDR3 loop reads CASNLYRPDYNSPLHF. The CDR3 bases are TGTGCCAGCAACCTATATCGCCCTGACTATAATTCACCCCTCCACTTT.

The CDR3 DNA reads as TGCGCCAGCAGTCCGGGACTTAGCTCCTACGAGCAGTACTTC. Amino acids: CASSPGLSSYEQYF. The rearrangement joins TRBV10-2 to TRBJ2-7; possible D gene TRBD2, 6 bases. The V and J ends lost 5 bases and 0 bases respectively, with 11 bases between them. The length of the CDR3 is 14 residues. From germline, CDR1 is WSHSY and CDR2 SAAADI.

This clone came up once. The rearrangement links TRBV5-6 to TRBJ2-7, with TRBD1 matching 9 bases. J lost 5 bases, V lost 5 bases, and 11 bases had no gene match. The CDR3 consists of 15 residues. CDR1 is SGHDT and CDR2 is YYEEEE in the germline V gene. As DNA, the CDR3 is TGTGCCAGCAGATACGCCGGGACAGGGACCCACGAGCAGTACTTC. As protein: CASRYAGTGTHEQYF. Drawing the rest from reference TRBV5-6 and TRBJ2-7, the complete variable domain is DAGVTQSPTHLIKTRGQQVTLRCSPKSGHDTVSWYQQALGQGPQFIFQYYEEEERQRGNFPDRFSGHQFPNYSSELNVNALLLGDSALYLCASRYAGTGTHEQYFGPGTRLTVT.

The genes are TRBV11-3 and TRBJ2-1; 7 bases are shared with TRBD2. The CDR3 runs 16 residues. The V gene end was trimmed by 1 base and the J gene end by 7 bases; junction bases not matched to a gene: 10. Per germline, CDR1 SGHNT and CDR2 YENEEA. In DNA, the CDR3 is TGTGCCAGCAGCTTAGGCGGGCCTAGCGGCCGGAATGAGCAGTTCTTC. Protein product: CASSLGGPSGRNEQFF.

The V and J genes are TRBV30 and TRBJ2-7; TRBD1 matches at 9 bases. In germline, CDR1 is GTSNPN, CDR2 SVGIG (reference sequence). V was pared by 5 bases and J by 1 base, with 3 bases of the junction left unmatched. The length of the CDR3 is 13 residues. The chain's CDR3 is CAWLGTGSYEQYF. Here the CDR3 DNA reads TGTGCCTGGTTGGGGACAGGGTCCTACGAGCAGTACTTC.

The chain is built from TRBV27 and TRBJ2-1, with 13 bases matching TRBD2. CDR3 length: 18 residues. The V gene end was trimmed by 8 bases and the J gene end by 7 bases; junction bases not matched to a gene: 17. Per the germline V gene, CDR1 is MNHEY and CDR2 is SMNVEV (reference sequence). The CDR3 bases are TGTGCCAGCTCTGGGGACGGTGGACTAGCGGGAGTAGTAAATGAGCAGTTCTTC. Translating it yields CASSGDGGLAGVVNEQFF.

This clone came up once. The chain links TRBV2 to TRBJ2-7; D unresolved. The V and J ends lost 7 bases and 6 bases respectively, with 10 bases between them. This CDR3 is 11 amino acids long. The germline CDR1 and CDR2 sequences are SNHLY and FYNNEI. CDR3 loop: CASTITREQYF. As DNA, the CDR3 is TGTGCCAGCACCATCACTCGCGAGCAGTACTTC.

The chain combines TRBV5-1 with TRBJ1-2; 7 bases match TRBD1. This CDR3 contains 14 residues. Trimming took 4 bases from V and 8 from J; bases not matched to a gene: 11. Germline V gene lookup returns CDR1 SGHRS and CDR2 YFSETQ. The CDR3 region is CASSGDSLSLGYTF. DNA for the CDR3: TGCGCCAGCAGCGGGGACAGCCTCTCGTTGGGCTACACCTTC.

This rearrangement joins TRBV1 to TRBJ1-3. TRBV1 is listed as a pseudogene. The CDR3 length is 16 residues. The CDR3 DNA follows: TGCACCAGCAGCCAAGTCCTGAGTGGATCTGGAAACACCATATATTTT. Residues: CTSSQVLSGSGNTIYF.

The chain joins TRBV20-1 to TRBJ2-2; D remains unclear. Looked up from germline, CDR1 is DFQATT and CDR2 is SNEGSKA (reference sequence). This CDR3 has 11 amino acids. Trimming took 5 bases from V and 6 from J, leaving 7 bases between them. The chain's CDR3 is CSAVLPGELFF. For the CDR3, the DNA is TGCAGTGCTGTCCTACCCGGGGAGCTGTTTTTT.